The rows below give T cell receptor beta chains drawn from one sample of a study of glioma-infiltrating T cells. MiXCR, run by TCRdb on the multiplex PCR reads, gives a single entry per CDR3 protein. The sample shows roughly 190,000 distinct CDR3 sequences, over 25% of them seen only once. Sequenced sample: glioma tissue, nonneoplastic brain tissue, or PBMCs (not recorded which). These receptor sequences come from a human donor with low-grade glioma or glioblastoma, undergoing nonglioma brain surgery, or in good health (not recorded which). The CDR3 runs from the conserved cysteine through the conserved F or W. The D gene is left open where the match is weak. Part of the rows lack a size; the others show once, few, many or a class for expanded clones.

V,J,D,size,CDR3,DNA
TRBV27,TRBJ1-1,-,-,CASVQTGGAGIVAEAFF,TGTGCCAGCGTCCAGACAGGAGGGGCAGGCATCGTCGCTGAAGCTTTCTTT
TRBV7-2,TRBJ2-7,TRBD2,many,CASSTTSGSGRRQYF,TGTGCCAGCAGCACAACTAGCGGGAGCGGAAGGAGGCAGTACTTC
TRBV19,TRBJ2-7,-,many,CASSIAGETYEQYF,TGTGCCAGTAGTATAGCGGGAGAGACCTACGAGCAGTACTTC
TRBV6-1,TRBJ2-2,TRBD2,many,CASRRLAGNTGELFF,TGTGCCAGCAGGCGACTAGCGGGAAATACCGGGGAGCTGTTTTTT
TRBV6-1,TRBJ2-3,-,many,CASSYELRTDTQYF,TGTGCCAGCAGTTACGAGTTGCGCACAGATACGCAGTATTTT
TRBV19,TRBJ2-7,TRBD2,many,CASRRGRLEEQYF,TGTGCCAGTAGGCGCGGGAGGCTAGAGGAGCAGTACTTC
TRBV7-2,TRBJ1-2,TRBD1,many,CASSLTGQGYTF,TGTGCCAGCAGCCTGACAGGGCAGGGCTACACCTTC
TRBV6-2/TRBV6-3,TRBJ2-1,TRBD2,many,CASSYSPLAGIYNEQFF,TGTGCCAGCAGTTACTCTCCCCTAGCGGGGATATACAATGAGCAGTTCTTC
TRBV5-4,TRBJ1-1,TRBD1,many,CASSLWTGTAEAFF,TGTGCCAGCAGCCTATGGACAGGGACCGCTGAAGCTTTCTTT
TRBV20-1,TRBJ2-7,TRBD2,many,CSARVLAGVGEQYF,TGCAGTGCAAGAGTTCTAGCGGGAGTTGGGGAGCAGTACTTC
TRBV27,TRBJ2-2,TRBD2,many,CASSQRLAGWETGELFF,TGTGCCAGCAGTCAGAGACTAGCGGGATGGGAAACCGGGGAGCTGTTTTTT
TRBV6-1,TRBJ2-7,-,many,CASRGDSYEQYF,TGTGCCAGCAGGGGGGATTCCTACGAGCAGTACTTC
TRBV18,TRBJ1-1,-,-,CASSPEIGTEGNTEAFF,TGTGCCAGCTCACCCGAAATCGGGACGGAGGGGAACACTGAAGCTTTCTTT
TRBV7-9,TRBJ1-1,-,-,CGSSDGGLTEAFF,TGTGGCAGCAGCGACGGGGGGCTCACTGAAGCTTTCTTT
TRBV29-1,TRBJ2-3,-,-,CSVEGAPRDTQYF,TGCAGCGTTGAAGGGGCTCCCAGGGATACGCAGTATTTT
TRBV18,TRBJ1-5,-,many,CASSPGSNQPQHF,TGTGCCAGCTCACCCGGCAGCAATCAGCCCCAGCATTTT